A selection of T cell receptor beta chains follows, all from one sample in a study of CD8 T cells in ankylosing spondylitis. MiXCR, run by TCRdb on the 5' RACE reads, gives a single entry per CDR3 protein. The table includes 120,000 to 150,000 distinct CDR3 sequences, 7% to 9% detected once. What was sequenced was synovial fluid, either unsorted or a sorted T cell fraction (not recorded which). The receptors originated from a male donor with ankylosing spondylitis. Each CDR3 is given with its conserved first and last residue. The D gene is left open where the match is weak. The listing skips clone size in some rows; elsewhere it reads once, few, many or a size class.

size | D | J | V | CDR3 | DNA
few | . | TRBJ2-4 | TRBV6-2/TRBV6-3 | CASSPPFRSLTRILAKNIQYF | TGTGCCAGCAGTCCACCCTTTCGGAGCCTGACACGAATACTAGCCAAAAACATTCAGTACTTC
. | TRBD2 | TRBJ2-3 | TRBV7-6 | CASSLDLLAGGTDTQYF | TGTGCCAGCAGCCTCGACCTACTAGCGGGGGGCACAGATACGCAGTATTTT
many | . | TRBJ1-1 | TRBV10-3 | CAISGGQMNTEAFF | TGTGCCATCAGTGGTGGACAGATGAACACTGAAGCTTTCTTT
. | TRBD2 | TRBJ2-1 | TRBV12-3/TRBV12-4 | CASRDGRLAGGRNEQFF | TGTGCCAGCCGGGACGGTAGGCTAGCGGGAGGGCGGAATGAGCAGTTCTTC
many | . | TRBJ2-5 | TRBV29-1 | CSVDSWGQETQYF | TGCAGCGTTGACTCCTGGGGCCAAGAGACCCAGTACTTC
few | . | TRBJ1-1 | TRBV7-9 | CASSLALGVSSEAFF | TGTGCCAGCAGCTTAGCCCTAGGGGTGTCGTCCGAAGCTTTCTTT
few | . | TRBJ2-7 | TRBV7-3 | CASSLTGENEQYF | TGTGCCAGCAGCTTAACAGGAGAGAACGAGCAGTACTTC
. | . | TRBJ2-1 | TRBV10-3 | CAISAGVEQFF | TGTGCCATCAGTGCAGGGGTTGAGCAGTTCTTC
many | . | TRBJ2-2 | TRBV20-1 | CSATITGELFF | TGCAGTGCTACTATCACCGGGGAGCTGTTTTTT
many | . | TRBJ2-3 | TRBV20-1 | CSAQRPQLEDTQYF | TGCAGTGCCCAACGACCTCAGCTCGAAGATACGCAGTATTTT
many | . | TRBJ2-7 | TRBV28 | CASRWGASYEQYF | TGTGCCAGCCGCTGGGGGGCCTCCTACGAGCAGTACTTC
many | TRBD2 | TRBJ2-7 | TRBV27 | CASSLMLGLAGTVFF | TGTGCCAGCAGTTTGATGCTCGGACTAGCGGGAACCGTGTTTTTC
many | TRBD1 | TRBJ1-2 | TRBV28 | CASRLPYRGLHGYTF | TGTGCCAGCCGTCTACCCTACAGGGGCTTGCATGGCTACACCTTC
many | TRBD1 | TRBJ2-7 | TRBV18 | CASSPSDRGRHEQYF | TGTGCCAGCTCACCGTCGGACAGGGGACGGCACGAGCAGTACTTC
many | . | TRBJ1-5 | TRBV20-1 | CSAILLEGMVSNQPQHF | TGCAGTGCTATTCTCCTGGAGGGGATGGTAAGCAATCAGCCCCAGCATTTT
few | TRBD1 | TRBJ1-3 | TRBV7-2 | CASSAGQRNTIYF | TGTGCCAGCAGCGCGGGACAGCGAAACACCATATATTTT
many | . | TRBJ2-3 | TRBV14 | CASSRTIGGHNTQYF | TGTGCCAGCAGCCGTACAATCGGGGGCCACAATACGCAGTATTTT
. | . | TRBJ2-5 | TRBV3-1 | CASSQGLPSLQETQYF | TGTGCCAGCAGCCAAGGACTGCCGAGTCTCCAAGAGACCCAGTACTTC
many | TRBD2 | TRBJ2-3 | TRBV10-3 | CAIRPGRGADTQYF | TGTGCCATCAGACCGGGACGGGGGGCAGATACGCAGTATTTT
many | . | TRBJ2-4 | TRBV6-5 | CASSSALAKNIQYF | TGTGCCAGCAGTTCCGCCTTAGCCAAAAACATTCAGTACTTC
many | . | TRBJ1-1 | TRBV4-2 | CASSQQVHTEAFF | TGTGCCAGCAGCCAACAGGTCCACACTGAAGCTTTCTTT
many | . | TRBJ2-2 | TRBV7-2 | CASSSRRGGELFF | TGTGCCAGCAGCTCTCGCAGGGGCGGGGAGCTGTTTTTT
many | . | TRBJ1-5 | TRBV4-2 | CASSESINQPQHF | TGTGCCAGCAGCGAATCGATCAATCAGCCCCAGCATTTT
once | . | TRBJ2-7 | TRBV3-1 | CASSLERGSGFEGEQYF | TGTGCCAGCAGCCTTGAAAGGGGGTCAGGCTTTGAAGGCGAGCAGTACTTC